Listed below are T cell receptor beta chains from one sample, sequenced in a study of control samples from healthy donors and cancer patients. Here immunoSEQ multiplex PCR was the method, and the copy in TCRdb shows in-frame clones only, minus some. In the table there are roughly 120,000 clones, around 89% of which are singletons. Material for sequencing was blood. The receptor source for this set is a woman aged 45-60 years in good health. Both conserved end residues are part of each CDR3. Fields, in order: J gene, clone size, V gene, D gene, CDR3 protein, CDR3 DNA. The D gene is left open where the match is weak. Clone size is not always given. Where it is, it says once, few, many or a class for expanded clones.

J gene: TRBJ2-7
clone size: .
V gene: TRBV18
D gene: .
CDR3 protein: CASSPRVSSYEQYF
CDR3 DNA: TGTGCCAGCTCACCGAGGGTAAGCTCCTACGAGCAGTACTTC

J gene: TRBJ2-1
clone size: .
V gene: TRBV10-3
D gene: .
CDR3 protein: CAISETGSYNEQFF
CDR3 DNA: TGTGCCATCAGTGAAACAGGATCCTACAATGAGCAGTTCTTC

J gene: TRBJ2-1
clone size: .
V gene: TRBV6-6
D gene: .
CDR3 protein: CASSRDLGYNEQFF
CDR3 DNA: TGTGCCAGCAGTCGAGACTTGGGGTACAATGAGCAGTTCTTC

J gene: TRBJ1-1
clone size: once
V gene: TRBV5-1
D gene: .
CDR3 protein: CASRRGAANTEAFF
CDR3 DNA: TGCGCCAGCAGGCGGGGGGCGGCGAACACTGAAGCTTTCTTT

J gene: TRBJ2-1
clone size: .
V gene: TRBV25-1
D gene: TRBD2
CDR3 protein: CASTWRGGGDEQFF
CDR3 DNA: TGTGCCAGCACTTGGCGGGGGGGCGGAGATGAGCAGTTCTTC

J gene: TRBJ1-4
clone size: .
V gene: TRBV5-5
D gene: .
CDR3 protein: CASSLGGSNEKLFF
CDR3 DNA: TGTGCCAGCAGCTTGGGGGGGTCTAATGAAAAACTGTTTTTT

J gene: TRBJ2-2
clone size: .
V gene: TRBV6-5
D gene: .
CDR3 protein: CASSYGHNTGELFF
CDR3 DNA: TGTGCCAGCAGTTACGGACACAACACCGGGGAGCTGTTTTTT

J gene: TRBJ1-3
clone size: .
V gene: TRBV2
D gene: .
CDR3 protein: CASSELARTGNTIYF
CDR3 DNA: TGTGCCAGCAGTGAACTGGCCCGAACGGGAAACACCATATATTTT

J gene: TRBJ2-6
clone size: once
V gene: TRBV3-1/TRBV3-2
D gene: .
CDR3 protein: CASSQGTDAGANVLTF
CDR3 DNA: TGTGCCAGCAGCCAGGGAACCGACGCTGGGGCCAACGTCCTGACTTTC

J gene: TRBJ1-5
clone size: .
V gene: TRBV13
D gene: TRBD1
CDR3 protein: CASSRQGYNQPQHF
CDR3 DNA: TGTGCCAGCAGCCGACAGGGGTACAATCAGCCCCAGCATTTT

J gene: TRBJ2-3
clone size: .
V gene: TRBV7-7
D gene: TRBD2
CDR3 protein: CASSSGLEGTDTQYF
CDR3 DNA: TGTGCCAGCAGCTCAGGACTAGAGGGCACAGATACGCAGTATTTT

J gene: TRBJ1-6
clone size: .
V gene: TRBV2
D gene: .
CDR3 protein: CASSPDRTTYNSPLHF
CDR3 DNA: TGTGCCAGCAGCCCTGACAGGACAACCTATAATTCACCCCTCCACTTT

J gene: TRBJ2-2
clone size: .
V gene: TRBV19
D gene: .
CDR3 protein: CATEGQNTGELFF
CDR3 DNA: TGTGCCACTGAGGGACAGAACACCGGGGAGCTGTTTTTT

J gene: TRBJ2-2
clone size: .
V gene: TRBV11-1
D gene: .
CDR3 protein: CASSLAGGQNGELFF
CDR3 DNA: TGTGCCAGCAGCCTAGCAGGGGGGCAGAACGGGGAGCTGTTTTTT

J gene: TRBJ2-1
clone size: .
V gene: TRBV24-1
D gene: TRBD1
CDR3 protein: CATSEGQSSYNEQFF
CDR3 DNA: TGTGCCACCAGTGAGGGACAGAGCTCCTACAATGAGCAGTTCTTC

J gene: TRBJ2-3
clone size: .
V gene: TRBV5-6
D gene: .
CDR3 protein: CASSSPKKGPDTQYF
CDR3 DNA: TGTGCCAGCAGCTCTCCCAAAAAGGGCCCAGATACGCAGTATTTT

J gene: TRBJ2-7
clone size: once
V gene: TRBV7-9
D gene: TRBD1
CDR3 protein: CASSPIGAGGMYEQYF
CDR3 DNA: TGTGCCAGCAGCCCGATAGGGGCAGGGGGCATGTACGAGCAGTACTTC

J gene: TRBJ2-1
clone size: .
V gene: TRBV7-3
D gene: TRBD2
CDR3 protein: CASSWWTSGYNEQFF
CDR3 DNA: TGTGCCAGCAGCTGGTGGACTAGCGGTTACAATGAGCAGTTCTTC

J gene: TRBJ1-2
clone size: .
V gene: TRBV7-9
D gene: .
CDR3 protein: CASSLVGTVYGYTF
CDR3 DNA: TGTGCCAGCAGCCTGGTGGGTACGGTCTATGGCTACACCTTC

J gene: TRBJ2-5
clone size: once
V gene: TRBV13
D gene: .
CDR3 protein: CASSGEETQYF
CDR3 DNA: TGTGCCAGCAGCGGTGAAGAGACCCAGTACTTC

J gene: TRBJ2-2
clone size: once
V gene: TRBV6-5
D gene: .
CDR3 protein: CASSYSPRRAGELFF
CDR3 DNA: TGTGCCAGCAGTTACTCCCCTCGAAGAGCCGGGGAGCTGTTTTTT

J gene: TRBJ2-7
clone size: .
V gene: TRBV6-6
D gene: .
CDR3 protein: CASSKGLEQYF
CDR3 DNA: TGTGCCAGCAGTAAGGGACTCGAGCAGTACTTC